These T cell receptor beta chains were read from a single sample in a study of breast tumors, draining lymph nodes, adjacent tissues. TCRdb reprocessed the multiplex PCR reads via MiXCR and lists one record per CDR3 protein. The data hold under 250,000 distinct CDR3 sequences, with about 30% observed a single time. The sequencing input was axillary lymph node tissue. Receptors were obtained from a female donor with breast cancer. Some clones in this sample may be carry-over from other donors' samples. Both conserved end residues are part of each CDR3. The D gene is left open where the match is weak. Only part of the rows carry a size: once, few, many, or a class if the clone is expanded.

j_gene,v_gene,abundance,d_gene,CDR3nt,CDR3aa
TRBJ1-6,TRBV12-3/TRBV12-4,many,NA,TGTGCCAGCAGTTTACGGAACAGACAGTCACCCCTCCACTTT,CASSLRNRQSPLHF
TRBJ2-1,TRBV15,NA,NA,NA,CATSFYICSAPIGNEQFF
TRBJ1-4,TRBV7-8,many,NA,TGTGCCAGCAGCTTAGCCCCAGCAACTAATGAAAAACTGTTTTTT,CASSLAPATNEKLFF
TRBJ2-7,TRBV11-3,many,NA,TGTGCCAGCAGCTTAGATGCAAGGGGGGTCGAGCAGTACTTC,CASSLDARGVEQYF
TRBJ2-3,TRBV7-6,many,NA,TGTGCCAGCAGCTTATCACTCTGGACAGATACGCAGTATTTT,CASSLSLWTDTQYF
TRBJ2-3,TRBV6-2/TRBV6-3,many,NA,TGTGCCAGCAGTTACGTTGCTAGCGGCACAGATACGCAGTATTTT,CASSYVASGTDTQYF
TRBJ2-2,TRBV5-5,many,NA,TGTGCCAGCACCCTCCGTCGCACCGGGGAGCTGTTTTTT,CASTLRRTGELFF
TRBJ2-1,TRBV18,many,NA,TGTGCCAGCTCAAACGGACCCGTAAACAATGAGCAGTTCTTC,CASSNGPVNNEQFF
TRBJ2-3,TRBV28,NA,NA,TGTGCCAGCAGTTTAACGGTGGGGTGGATTCCGACAGATACGCAGTATTTT,CASSLTVGWIPTDTQYF
TRBJ2-5,TRBV20-1,NA,NA,TGCAGTGCTAGGGGCGGTGGAGAGACCCAGTACTTC,CSARGGGETQYF
TRBJ1-5,TRBV24-1,many,NA,TGTGCCACCAGTAGGGCAGCAAGCAATCAGCCCCAGCATTTT,CATSRAASNQPQHF
TRBJ1-2,TRBV6-1,many,NA,TGTGCCAGCAGTGAATCCCTGACAGCTCCGTTCTATGGCTACACCTTC,CASSESLTAPFYGYTF
TRBJ2-2,TRBV7-6,NA,NA,TGTGCCAGCAGCCAGGACAAGGTGGGGGTAGGGGAGCTGTTTTTT,CASSQDKVGVGELFF
TRBJ1-6,TRBV15,NA,NA,TGTGCCACCAGCAGTTACCGGGACCCCCGTTCACCCCTCCACTTT,CATSSYRDPRSPLHF
TRBJ2-2,TRBV19,NA,NA,TGTGCCAGTAGTTCCCGACAGGCACTAGGCCACGGGGAGCTGTTTTTT,CASSSRQALGHGELFF
TRBJ1-5,TRBV18,NA,TRBD1,TGTGTCAGCTCCGAGGGACAGTTGAATCAGCCCCAGCATTTT,CVSSEGQLNQPQHF
TRBJ1-4,TRBV19,NA,NA,TGTGCCAGTAGTATCTACGTGGGGCTACGAGGTGAAAAACTGTTTTTT,CASSIYVGLRGEKLFF
TRBJ1-2,TRBV7-9,many,NA,TGTGCCAGCAGCCGGAGCGACTATGGCTACACCTTC,CASSRSDYGYTF
TRBJ2-7,TRBV11-2,many,NA,TGTGCCAGCAGCTTAGGCAGCGAGCAGTACTTC,CASSLGSEQYF
TRBJ2-7,TRBV11-2,many,NA,TGTGCCAGCAGCTCCAACGCCGGGCCCCAGTACTTC,CASSSNAGPQYF
TRBJ1-6,TRBV29-1,NA,NA,TGCAGACCTACTGGGACTAGCGGGAGGGCGCCCCTCCACTTT,CRPTGTSGRAPLHF
TRBJ2-1,TRBV3-1,many,NA,TGTGCCAGCCGCCTGGATTTCGTGCAGTTCTTC,CASRLDFVQFF
TRBJ2-5,TRBV2,once,TRBD2,TGTGCCAGCAGTGAGTATTCGGGACTAGCGGGAAAGGAGACCCAGTACTTC,CASSEYSGLAGKETQYF
TRBJ2-3,TRBV4-1,many,TRBD2,TGCGCCAGCAGCCCCCGAGCTAGCGGGAGTCTCTCAGATACGCAGTATTTT,CASSPRASGSLSDTQYF
TRBJ2-7,TRBV12-3/TRBV12-4,many,TRBD2,TGTGCCAGCAGCCCTCTAGCGGGAGGGCCGGATGAGCAGTACTTC,CASSPLAGGPDEQYF
TRBJ1-3,TRBV6-5,many,NA,TGTGCCAGCAGTTACTGGGGACGGACATATTTT,CASSYWGRTYF
TRBJ1-1,TRBV7-9,once,NA,TGTGCCACCAGTAAGGGGGTGAACACTGAAGCTTTCTTT,CATSKGVNTEAFF
TRBJ1-6,TRBV9,many,TRBD1,TGTGCCAGCAGCGTAGATGGACAGGGGGGCTCACCCCTCCACTTT,CASSVDGQGGSPLHF
TRBJ2-1,TRBV19,many,TRBD2,TGTGCCAGTAGTATAGATACCCCCTCCCCTAGTCTAGCGGGAGGGGAGGAGCAGCAGTTTTTC,CASSIDTPSPSLAGGEEQQFF
TRBJ1-4,TRBV3-1,many,NA,TGTGCCAGCAGCCTCGGACGGCTTTCTCATGAAAAACTGTTTTTT,CASSLGRLSHEKLFF
TRBJ1-2,TRBV11-3,many,NA,TGTGCCAGCAGCGACCGGGTCACAGGTGTGAGGGGCTACACCTTC,CASSDRVTGVRGYTF
TRBJ1-3,TRBV9,many,NA,TGTGCCAGCAGCGTAGGAGGGAGGGGGACAAACACCATATATTTT,CASSVGGRGTNTIYF
TRBJ2-3,TRBV29-1,many,NA,TGCAGCGTTGCGACAGGGAGGACAGATACGCAGTATTTT,CSVATGRTDTQYF
TRBJ2-1,TRBV7-2,many,TRBD2,TGTGCCAGCAGCTTAGACGCTAGCGGGATCTACAATGAGCAGTTCTTC,CASSLDASGIYNEQFF
TRBJ1-2,TRBV20-1,NA,TRBD1,TGCAGCACCCGAACAGGGGCCGAAGGCTACACCTTC,CSTRTGAEGYTF
TRBJ2-3,TRBV9,NA,TRBD2,TGTGCCAGCTCACGATCTACTAGCGGGGGCCCAGATACGCAGTATTTT,CASSRSTSGGPDTQYF
TRBJ1-6,TRBV6-5,NA,NA,TGTGCCGTAAGAGGGGGTAATTCACCCCTCCACTTT,CAVRGGNSPLHF
TRBJ2-3,TRBV24-1,NA,TRBD2,TGTGCCACCGTGACTAGCGGGAGCCTCACAGATACGCAGTATTTT,CATVTSGSLTDTQYF
TRBJ2-1,TRBV18,few,TRBD2,TGTGCCAGCTCACCCGGGCTAGCGGGGGATGAGCAGTTCTTC,CASSPGLAGDEQFF
TRBJ1-1,TRBV12-3/TRBV12-4,NA,NA,TGTGCCATCAGTTTAAAGGGGAACACTGAAGCTTTCTTT,CAISLKGNTEAFF
TRBJ1-5,TRBV5-5,many,NA,TGTGCCAGCAGCCCCCCCGGGGAGTACTACAATCAGCCCCAGCATTTT,CASSPPGEYYNQPQHF
TRBJ2-2,TRBV2,many,NA,TGTGCCAGCAGTCCTAGAAGGAACGGGGAGCTGTTTTTT,CASSPRRNGELFF
TRBJ2-5,TRBV11-3,many,NA,TGTGCCAGCAGCCGAGAGGGGGGGCGCGGAGAGACCCAGTACTTC,CASSREGGRGETQYF
TRBJ2-1,TRBV12-3/TRBV12-4,many,NA,TGTGCCAGCAGTTTGGGGCCCTCGGGAGACGAAAGTGAGCAGTTCTTC,CASSLGPSGDESEQFF
TRBJ1-1,TRBV7-9,few,NA,TGTGCCAGCAGCTTAGCCCACGGGGGGCGATCCCTGAACACTGAAGCTTTCTTT,CASSLAHGGRSLNTEAFF
TRBJ2-7,TRBV10-3,many,TRBD1,TGTGCCATCAGTGCCGCAGGGGGCTTGTACGAGCAGTACTTC,CAISAAGGLYEQYF
TRBJ2-4,TRBV5-1,many,NA,TGCGCCAGCAATGAGGGTGTCGGGAACATTCAGTACTTC,CASNEGVGNIQYF
TRBJ2-7,TRBV29-1,many,TRBD2,TGCAGCGTGGGGACTAGCGGGAGGTCAGGCGAGCAGTACTTC,CSVGTSGRSGEQYF
TRBJ2-5,TRBV20-1,many,NA,TGCAGTGCTAGAGATCCAGGGGCCCAAGCGACCCAGTACTTC,CSARDPGAQATQYF
TRBJ2-3,TRBV7-2,NA,NA,TGTGCCAGCAGCAAAACCGGGACAGATACGCAGTATTTT,CASSKTGTDTQYF
TRBJ2-5,TRBV2,NA,NA,TGTGCCAGCAAACGGGACATAACGGCCCAGTACTTC,CASKRDITAQYF